This T cell receptor (beta chain) appears in the sequencing data of a study of T cell repertoires in aging, cancer and after chemotherapy. CDR1 is GTSNPN, CDR2 SVGIG, per germline (reference sequence). V lost 0 bases and J lost 4, with 16 bases in between. This CDR3 is 16 amino acids long. TCR beta rearrangements were amplified from peripheral blood genomic DNA. Multiplex touch-down PCR with TRB-A/B primers amplified rearranged V-D-J TRB sequences. TCRdb fed the multiplex PCR reads into MiXCR, producing one record per CDR3 protein. This sample has over a thousand distinct CDR3 sequences, with around 60% found just once.

This TCR was sampled from a human donor with a blood cancer. Sample: blood. The chain combines TRBV30 with TRBJ1-3; D is uncertain. This chain's CDR3 is CAWSVSIVSGGNTIYF. The CDR3 DNA sequence: TGTGCCTGGAGTGTTTCTATCGTCAGCGGGGGAAACACCATATATTTT.